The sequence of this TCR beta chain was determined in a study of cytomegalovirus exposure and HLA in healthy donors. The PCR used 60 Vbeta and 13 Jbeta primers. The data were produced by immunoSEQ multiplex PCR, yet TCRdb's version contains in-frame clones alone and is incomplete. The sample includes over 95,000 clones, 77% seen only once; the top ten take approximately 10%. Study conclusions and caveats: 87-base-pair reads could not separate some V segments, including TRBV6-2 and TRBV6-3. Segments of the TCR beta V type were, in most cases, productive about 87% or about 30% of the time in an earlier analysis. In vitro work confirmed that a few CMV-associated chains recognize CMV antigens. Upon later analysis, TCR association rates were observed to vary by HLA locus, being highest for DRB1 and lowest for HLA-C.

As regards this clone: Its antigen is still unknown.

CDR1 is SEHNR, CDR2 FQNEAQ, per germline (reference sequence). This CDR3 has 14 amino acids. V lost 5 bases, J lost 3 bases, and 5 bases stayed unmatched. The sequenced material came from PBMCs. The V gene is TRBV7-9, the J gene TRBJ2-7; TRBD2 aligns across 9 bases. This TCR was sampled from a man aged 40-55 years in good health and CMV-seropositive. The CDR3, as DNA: TGTGCCAGCAGCCGCGGGGGGGGCATCTACGAGCAGTACTTC. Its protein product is CASSRGGGIYEQYF.